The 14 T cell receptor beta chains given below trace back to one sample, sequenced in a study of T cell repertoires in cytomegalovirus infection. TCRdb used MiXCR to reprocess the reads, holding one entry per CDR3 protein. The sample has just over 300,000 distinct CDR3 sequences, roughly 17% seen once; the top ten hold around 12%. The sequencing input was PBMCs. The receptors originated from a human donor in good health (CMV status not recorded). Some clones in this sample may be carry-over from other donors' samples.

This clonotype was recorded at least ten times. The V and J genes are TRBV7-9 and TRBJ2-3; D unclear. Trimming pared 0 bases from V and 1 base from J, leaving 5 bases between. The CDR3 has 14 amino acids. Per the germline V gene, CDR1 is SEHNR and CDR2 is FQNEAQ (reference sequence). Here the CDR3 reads CASSLARRTDTQYF. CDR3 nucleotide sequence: TGTGCCAGCAGCTTAGCCAGGCGCACAGATACGCAGTATTTT.

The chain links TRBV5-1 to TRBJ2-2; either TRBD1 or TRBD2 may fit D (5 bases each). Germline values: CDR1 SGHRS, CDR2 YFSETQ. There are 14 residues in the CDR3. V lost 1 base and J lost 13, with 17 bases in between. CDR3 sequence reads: CASSLRDGTLGLFF. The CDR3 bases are TGCGCCAGCAGCTTGCGGGACGGAACGTTGGGGCTGTTTTTT.

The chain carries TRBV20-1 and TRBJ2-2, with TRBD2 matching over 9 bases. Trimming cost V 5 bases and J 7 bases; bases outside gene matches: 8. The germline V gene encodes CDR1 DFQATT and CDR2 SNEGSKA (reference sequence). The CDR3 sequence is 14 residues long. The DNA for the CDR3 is TGCAGTGCTCACTTAGCGGGGGCCCACGGGGAGCTGTTTTTT. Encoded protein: CSAHLAGAHGELFF.

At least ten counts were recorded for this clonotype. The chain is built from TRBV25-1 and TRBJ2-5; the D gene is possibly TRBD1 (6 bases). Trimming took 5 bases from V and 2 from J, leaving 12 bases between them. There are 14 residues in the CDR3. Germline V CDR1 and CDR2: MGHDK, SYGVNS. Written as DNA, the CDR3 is TGTGCCAGCAGTTATCGGGACACTCAAGAGACCCAGTACTTC. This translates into CASSYRDTQETQYF.

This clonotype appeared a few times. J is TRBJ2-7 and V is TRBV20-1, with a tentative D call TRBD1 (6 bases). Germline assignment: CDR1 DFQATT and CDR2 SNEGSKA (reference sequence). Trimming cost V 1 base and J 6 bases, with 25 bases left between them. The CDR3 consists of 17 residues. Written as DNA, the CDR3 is TGCAGTGCTAGAGGAATGGGACAAGGGCAATTCGGCGGCGAGCAGTACTTC. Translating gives CSARGMGQGQFGGEQYF.

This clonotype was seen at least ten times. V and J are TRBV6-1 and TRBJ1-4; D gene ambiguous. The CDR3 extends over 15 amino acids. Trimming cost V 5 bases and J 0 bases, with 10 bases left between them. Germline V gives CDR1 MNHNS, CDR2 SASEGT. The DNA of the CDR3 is TGTGCCAGCAGTCGCAGGTCCTCAACTAATGAAAAACTGTTTTTT. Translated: CASSRRSSTNEKLFF.

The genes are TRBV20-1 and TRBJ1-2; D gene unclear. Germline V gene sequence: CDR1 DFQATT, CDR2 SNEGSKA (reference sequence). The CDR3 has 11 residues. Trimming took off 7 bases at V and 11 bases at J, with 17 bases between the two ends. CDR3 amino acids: CSVSYGGGYTF. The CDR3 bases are TGCAGTGTCTCGTATGGAGGAGGTTACACCTTC.

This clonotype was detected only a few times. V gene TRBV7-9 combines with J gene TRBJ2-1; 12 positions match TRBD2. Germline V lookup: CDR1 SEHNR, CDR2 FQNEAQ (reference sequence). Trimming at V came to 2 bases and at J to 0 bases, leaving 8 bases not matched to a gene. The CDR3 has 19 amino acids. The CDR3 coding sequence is TGTGCCAGCAGCTTACCCGCTAGCGGGGGGGCCTACTCCTACAATGAGCAGTTCTTC. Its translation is CASSLPASGGAYSYNEQFF.

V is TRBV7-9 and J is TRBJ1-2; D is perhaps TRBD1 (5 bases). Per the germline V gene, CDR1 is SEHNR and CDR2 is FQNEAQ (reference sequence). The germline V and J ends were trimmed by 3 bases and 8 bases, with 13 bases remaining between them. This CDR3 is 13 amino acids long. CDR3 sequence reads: CASSFTRGDGYTF. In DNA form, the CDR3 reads TGTGCCAGCAGCTTTACCCGGGGCGACGGCTACACCTTC.

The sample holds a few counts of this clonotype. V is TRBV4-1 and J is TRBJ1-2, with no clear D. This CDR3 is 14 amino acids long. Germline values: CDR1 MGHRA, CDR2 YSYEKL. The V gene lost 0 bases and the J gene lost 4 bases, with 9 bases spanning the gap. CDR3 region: CASSQERQVYGYTF. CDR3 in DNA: TGCGCCAGCAGCCAAGAGAGGCAGGTCTATGGCTACACCTTC.

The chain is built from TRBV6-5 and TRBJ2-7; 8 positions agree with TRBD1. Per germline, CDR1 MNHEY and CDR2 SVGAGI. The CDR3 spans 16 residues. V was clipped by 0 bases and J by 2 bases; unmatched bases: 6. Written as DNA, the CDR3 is TGTGCCAGCAGTTACTCGATGGCAGGGGGCCCCTACGAGCAGTACTTC. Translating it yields CASSYSMAGGPYEQYF.

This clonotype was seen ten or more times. The CDR3, as DNA: TGTGCCAGCAGCCTAGCGGGGAGGTCCCAAGAGACCCAGTACTTC. This translates into CASSLAGRSQETQYF. V usage is TRBV28 and J usage is TRBJ2-5, with 9 nucleotides matching TRBD2. V lost 6 bases, J lost 1 base, and 6 bases stayed unmatched. Per germline, CDR1 MDHEN and CDR2 SYDVKM. The CDR3 loop spans 15 amino acids.

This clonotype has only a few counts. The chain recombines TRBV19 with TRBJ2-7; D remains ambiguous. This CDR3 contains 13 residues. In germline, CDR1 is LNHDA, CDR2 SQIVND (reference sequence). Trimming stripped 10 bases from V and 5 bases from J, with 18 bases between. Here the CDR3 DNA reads TGTGCCACCGAGAGCCCCGGCAAGGACGAGCAGTACTTC. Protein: CATESPGKDEQYF.

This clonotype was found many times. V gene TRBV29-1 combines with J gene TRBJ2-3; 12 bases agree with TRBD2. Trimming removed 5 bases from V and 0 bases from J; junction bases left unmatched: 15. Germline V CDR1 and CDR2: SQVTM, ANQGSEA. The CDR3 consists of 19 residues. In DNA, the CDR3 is TGCAGCGTTAATTCGGATCCGACTAGCGGGGGCCCGAGCACAGATACGCAGTATTTT. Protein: CSVNSDPTSGGPSTDTQYF.